Given below is one TCR beta chain in context. Its antigen is not known. Original methodology: ImmunoSEQ junction-only sequences lacked quality scores, so their filtering differed. Some clones are missing from TCRdb's copy, which holds only in-frame ones; the method was immunoSEQ multiplex PCR. The DNA gave D and trimming, while V, J and clone size come from that table. The sample holds about 2.1 million clones, around 93% seen once. These data originate in a study of shared clonotypes between healthy human individuals. Overall study findings and caveats: Clonotype sharing across four donors was observed for around 5% of naive CD4 clonotypes.

Naive CD8 populations comprised CD45RO-negative cells positively selected for CCR7, excluding terminally differentiated effector memory CD45RA+ cells. The germline V gene has CDR1 MGHRA and CDR2 YSYEKL. The CDR3 covers 13 residues. The V and J ends lost 4 bases and 2 bases respectively, with 9 bases between them. The receptor's source is a man between 18 and 35 years old in good health. Some clones in this sample may be carry-over from other donors' samples. The material sequenced was naive CD8+ T cells from PBMCs. The V and J genes are TRBV4-1 and TRBJ2-7, with a weak D call TRBD2 (6 bases). CDR3 in amino acids: CASSPRGTYEQYF. Written as DNA, the CDR3 is TGCGCCAGCAGCCCCCGGGGGACCTACGAGCAGTACTTC.